Below, 5 T cell receptor beta chains from the same sample are listed, as sequenced in a study of blood T cell repertoires in COVID-19. Here immunoSEQ multiplex PCR was the method, and the copy in TCRdb shows in-frame clones only, minus some. This sample carries about 350,000 clones, 88% of them seen once, and the ten largest clones take just over 1%. Sequences were obtained from PBMCs or T cells enriched from blood (not recorded which). The receptors come from a woman aged 25 to 39 who had been exposed to COVID-19.

The CDR3 nucleotides are TGCGCCAGCAGGCCAAGGCCCGGGGGGACTAGCGGAGGCACAGATACGCAGTATTTT. It yields the protein CASRPRPGGTSGGTDTQYF. The V gene is TRBV5-1, the J gene TRBJ2-3, with 11 bases aligning to TRBD2. The trim removed 5 bases at V and 1 base at J, leaving 15 bases unmatched. Germline values: CDR1 SGHRS, CDR2 YFSETQ. CDR3 length: 19 amino acids.

The gene calls are TRBV9 and TRBJ2-1; D is perhaps TRBD2 (6 bases). This CDR3 is 16 amino acids long. In germline, CDR1 is SGDLS, CDR2 YYNGEE. Trimming took 0 bases from V and 2 from J, leaving 12 bases between them. In nucleotides, the CDR3 is TGTGCCAGCAGCGTAGCTGTCGGAGGGGCCTACAATGAGCAGTTCTTC. Protein product: CASSVAVGGAYNEQFF.

In this sample, this clone turned up once. The chain combines TRBV1 with TRBJ1-2; the listed D gene, TRBD1, was not tested against the DNA. TRBV1 counts as a pseudogene. The CDR3 consists of 17 residues. The CDR3 reads CTSSQKEGQPPYYGYTF. CDR3 nucleotide sequence: TGCACCAGCAGCCAAAAAGAGGGACAGCCCCCCTACTATGGCTACACCTTC.

The V and J genes are TRBV28 and TRBJ1-2, with 7 bases identical to TRBD1. With V trimmed by 3 bases and J by 4 bases, 5 bases remained unmatched. This CDR3 comprises 14 residues. Per germline, CDR1 MDHEN and CDR2 SYDVKM. The CDR3 nucleotides are TGTGCCAGCAGTTTGGGGACAGTCATCTATGGCTACACCTTC. Amino acid sequence: CASSLGTVIYGYTF.

This clone has only one observation. The rearrangement uses TRBV5-6 and TRBJ1-1; D may be TRBD1 (5 bases). Germline CDR1 is SGHDT and CDR2 is YYEEEE. There are 14 residues in the CDR3. The V end lost 5 bases, the J end lost 1 base, and 12 bases lay between the germline ends. CDR3 sequence: CASSSTDQNTEAFF. Written as DNA, the CDR3 is TGTGCCAGCAGTTCGACAGATCAGAACACTGAAGCTTTCTTT.